This T cell receptor (beta chain) was captured by sequencing in a study of CD8+ T cells in alopecia areata. Extracted from the samples, RNA was reverse transcribed into cDNA to serve as the sequencing template. Profiled with immunoSEQ multiplex PCR; TCRdb holds only in-frame clones, not every one. This sample has approximately 100,000 clones; around 60% occur once, and the top ten carry roughly 15%. This clone was detected only a few times. The antigen remains unidentified. Study-wide results and limits: Affected scalp, especially in alopecia totalis/universalis, had a higher clonality than normal scalp did. A great number of expanded lesional clones endured in scalp and blood during tofacitinib.

The sample's treatment: oral pan-JAK inhibitor, 5-10 mg twice daily. This receptor was taken from a human donor with alopecia areata. The starting material was CD8+ T cells sorted from blood, obtained at approximately week 60, from a patient treated with tofacitinib.

CDR3 bases: TGTGCTAGTGGTTCGAATCCCCCGGACAACTATGGCTACACCTTC. Translated: CASGSNPPDNYGYTF. The chain combines TRBV12-5 with TRBJ1-2; D gene unclear. This CDR3 has 15 amino acids. The germline V gene encodes CDR1 LGHNT and CDR2 FRNRAP. V lost 4 bases to trimming and J lost 2 bases, with 14 bases between them.